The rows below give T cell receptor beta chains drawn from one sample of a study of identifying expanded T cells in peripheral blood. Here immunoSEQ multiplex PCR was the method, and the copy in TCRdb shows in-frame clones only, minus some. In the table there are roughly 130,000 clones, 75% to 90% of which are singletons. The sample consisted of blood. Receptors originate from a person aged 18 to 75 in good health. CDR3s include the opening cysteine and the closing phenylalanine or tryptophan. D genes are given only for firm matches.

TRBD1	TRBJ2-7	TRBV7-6	CASSSGQAGSYEQYF
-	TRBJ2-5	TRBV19	CASSTPPQETQYF
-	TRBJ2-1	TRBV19	CASSIRGFHHNEQFF
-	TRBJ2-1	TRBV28	CASSFTSAGRRNEQFF
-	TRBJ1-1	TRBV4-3	CASSQGGGSRDTEAFF
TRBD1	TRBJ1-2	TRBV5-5	CASSLPGQGRSYGYTF
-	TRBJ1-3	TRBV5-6	CASSFPRLSGNTIYF
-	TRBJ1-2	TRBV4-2	CASSPHGQGRSVSYGYTF
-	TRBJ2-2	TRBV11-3	CASSPGQNTGELFF
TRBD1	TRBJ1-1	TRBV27	CASSRQGDTEAFF
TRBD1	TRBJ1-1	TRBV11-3	CASSLEKGAGTEAFF
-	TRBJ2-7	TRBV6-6	CASRGVGSSYEQYF
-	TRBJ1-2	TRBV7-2	CASTRRGGANYGYTF
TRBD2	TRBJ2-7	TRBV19	CASSRTLGGSYEQYF
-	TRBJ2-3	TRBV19	CASSIASDTQYF
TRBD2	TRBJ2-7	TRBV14	CASSLAGGFYEQYF